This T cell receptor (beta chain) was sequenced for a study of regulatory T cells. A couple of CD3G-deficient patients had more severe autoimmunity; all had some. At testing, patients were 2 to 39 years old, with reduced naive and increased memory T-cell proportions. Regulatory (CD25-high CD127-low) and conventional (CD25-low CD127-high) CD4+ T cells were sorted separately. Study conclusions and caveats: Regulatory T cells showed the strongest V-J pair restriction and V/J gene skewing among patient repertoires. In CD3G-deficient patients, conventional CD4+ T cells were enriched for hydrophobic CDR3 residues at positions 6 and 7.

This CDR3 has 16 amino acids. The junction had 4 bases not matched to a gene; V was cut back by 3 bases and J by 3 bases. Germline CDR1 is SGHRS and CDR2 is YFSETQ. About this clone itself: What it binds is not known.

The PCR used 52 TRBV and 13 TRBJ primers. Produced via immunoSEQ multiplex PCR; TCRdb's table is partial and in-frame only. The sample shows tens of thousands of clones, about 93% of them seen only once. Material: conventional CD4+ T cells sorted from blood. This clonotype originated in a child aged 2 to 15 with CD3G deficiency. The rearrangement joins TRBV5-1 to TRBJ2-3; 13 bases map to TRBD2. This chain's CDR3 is CASSWGTSGNTDTQYF. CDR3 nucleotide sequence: TGCGCCAGCAGCTGGGGGACTAGCGGGAATACAGATACGCAGTATTTT.